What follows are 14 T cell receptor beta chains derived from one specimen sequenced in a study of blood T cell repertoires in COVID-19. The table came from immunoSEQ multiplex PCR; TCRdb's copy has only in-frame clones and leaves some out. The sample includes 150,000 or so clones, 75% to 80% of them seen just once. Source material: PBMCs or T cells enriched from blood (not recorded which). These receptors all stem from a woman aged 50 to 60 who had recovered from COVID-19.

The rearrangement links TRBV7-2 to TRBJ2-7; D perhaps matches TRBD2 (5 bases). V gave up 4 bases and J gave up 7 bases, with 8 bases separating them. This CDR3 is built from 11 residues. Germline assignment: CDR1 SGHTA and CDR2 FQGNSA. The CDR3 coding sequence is TGTGCCAGCAGCTCCCGGGAAGAGCAGTACTTC. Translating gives CASSSREEQYF.

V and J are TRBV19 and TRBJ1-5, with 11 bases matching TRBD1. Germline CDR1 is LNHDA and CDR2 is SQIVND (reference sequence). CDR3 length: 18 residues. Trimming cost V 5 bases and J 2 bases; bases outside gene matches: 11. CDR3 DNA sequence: TGTGCCAGTAGTTTCTCACCACCGGGACAGGGGGGCAATCAGCCCCAGCATTTT. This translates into CASSFSPPGQGGNQPQHF.

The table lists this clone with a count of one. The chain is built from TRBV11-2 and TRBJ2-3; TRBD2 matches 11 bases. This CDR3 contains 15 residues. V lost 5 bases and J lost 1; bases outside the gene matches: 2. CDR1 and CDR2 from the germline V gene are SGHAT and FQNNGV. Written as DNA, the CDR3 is TGTGCCAGCAGCGCGACTAGCGGGGGCACAGATACGCAGTATTTT. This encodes CASSATSGGTDTQYF.

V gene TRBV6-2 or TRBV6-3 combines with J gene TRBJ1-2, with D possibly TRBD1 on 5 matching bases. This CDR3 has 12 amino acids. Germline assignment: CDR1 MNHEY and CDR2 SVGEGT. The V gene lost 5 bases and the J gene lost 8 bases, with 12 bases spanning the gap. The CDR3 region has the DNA TGTGCCAGCAGTCCAGGGATGGGGGGCTACACCTTC. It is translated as CASSPGMGGYTF.

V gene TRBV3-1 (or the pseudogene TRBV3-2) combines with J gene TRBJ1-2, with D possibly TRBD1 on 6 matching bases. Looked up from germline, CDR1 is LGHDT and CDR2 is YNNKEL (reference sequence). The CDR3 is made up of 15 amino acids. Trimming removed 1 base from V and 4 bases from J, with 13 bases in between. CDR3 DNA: TGTGCCAGCAGCCAAGGCTTGCAGGGGACCTATGGCTACACCTTC. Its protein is CASSQGLQGTYGYTF.

The CDR3 reads CASSLDPGRSNNEQFF. The CDR3 DNA sequence: TGCGCCAGCAGCTTGGATCCAGGGAGGTCGAACAATGAGCAGTTCTTC. This chain joins TRBV5-1 and TRBJ2-1; the D gene is possibly TRBD2 (6 bases). Looked up from germline, CDR1 is SGHRS and CDR2 is YFSETQ. The CDR3 has 16 residues. Trimming stripped 0 bases from V and 5 bases from J, with 15 bases between.

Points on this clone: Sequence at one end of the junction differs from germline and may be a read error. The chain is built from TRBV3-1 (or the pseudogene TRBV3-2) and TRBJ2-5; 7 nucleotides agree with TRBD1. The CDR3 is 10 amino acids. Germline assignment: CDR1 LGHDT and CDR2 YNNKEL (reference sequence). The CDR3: CVTGQETQYF. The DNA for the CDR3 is TGCGTGACAGGGCAAGAGACCCAGTACTTC.

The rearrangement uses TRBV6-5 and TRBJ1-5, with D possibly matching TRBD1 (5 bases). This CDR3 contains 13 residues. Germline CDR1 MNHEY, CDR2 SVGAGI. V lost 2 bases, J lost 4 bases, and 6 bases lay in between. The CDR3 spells CASSYKGNQPQHF. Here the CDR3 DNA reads TGTGCCAGCAGTTACAAGGGGAATCAGCCCCAGCATTTT.

The DNA for the CDR3 is TGTGCCAGCAGAAACGACAGGCCCACAGATACGCAGTATTTT. Amino acid sequence: CASRNDRPTDTQYF. The chain joins TRBV6-6 to TRBJ2-3, with D tentatively TRBD1 (6 bases). The CDR3 runs to 14 residues. V lost 6 bases to trimming and J lost 2 bases, with 12 bases between them. The germline CDR1 and CDR2 sequences are MNHNY and SVGAGI (reference sequence).

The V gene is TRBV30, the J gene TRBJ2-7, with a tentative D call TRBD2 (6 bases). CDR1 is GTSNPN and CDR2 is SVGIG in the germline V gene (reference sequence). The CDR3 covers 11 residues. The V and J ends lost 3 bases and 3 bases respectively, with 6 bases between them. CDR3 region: CAWRRDYEQYF. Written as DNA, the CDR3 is TGTGCCTGGAGGCGGGACTACGAGCAGTACTTC.

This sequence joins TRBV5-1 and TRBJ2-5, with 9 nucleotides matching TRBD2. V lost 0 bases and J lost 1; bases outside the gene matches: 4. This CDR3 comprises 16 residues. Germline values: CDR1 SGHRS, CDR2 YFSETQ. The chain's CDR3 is CASSLGPAGGQETQYF. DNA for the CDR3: TGCGCCAGCAGCTTGGGTCCAGCGGGGGGCCAAGAGACCCAGTACTTC.

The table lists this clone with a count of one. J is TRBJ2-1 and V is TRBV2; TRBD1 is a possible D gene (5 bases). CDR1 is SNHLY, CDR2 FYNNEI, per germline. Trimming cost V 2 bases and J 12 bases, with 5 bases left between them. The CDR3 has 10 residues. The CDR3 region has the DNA TGTGCCAGCAGTGAACAGGGGCAGTTCTTC. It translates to CASSEQGQFF.

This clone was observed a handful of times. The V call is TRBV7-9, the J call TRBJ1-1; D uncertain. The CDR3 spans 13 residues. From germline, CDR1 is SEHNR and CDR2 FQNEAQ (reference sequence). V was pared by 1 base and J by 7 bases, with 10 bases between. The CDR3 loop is CASSLGAAGEAFF. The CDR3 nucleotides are TGTGCCAGCAGCTTAGGGGCAGCGGGTGAAGCTTTCTTT. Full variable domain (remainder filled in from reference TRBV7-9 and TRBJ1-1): DTGVSQNPRHKITKRGQNVTFRCDPISEHNRLYWYRQTLGQGPEFLTYFQNEAQLEKSRLLSDRFSAERPKGSFSTLEIQRTEQGDSAMYLCASSLGAAGEAFFGQGTRLTVV.

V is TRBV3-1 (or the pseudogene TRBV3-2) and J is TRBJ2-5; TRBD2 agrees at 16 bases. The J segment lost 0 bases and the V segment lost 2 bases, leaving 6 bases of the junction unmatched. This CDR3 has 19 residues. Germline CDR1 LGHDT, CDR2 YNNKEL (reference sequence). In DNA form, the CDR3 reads TGTGCCAGCAGCCAACTCTCGGGACTAGCGGGGGGGAACCAAGAGACCCAGTACTTC. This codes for CASSQLSGLAGGNQETQYF.